These T cell receptor beta chains were read from a single sample in a study of immune characterization of retroperitoneal liposarcoma. TCRdb used MiXCR to reprocess the PCR reads, holding one entry per CDR3 protein. In the table there are about 10,000 distinct CDR3 sequences, 37% of which are singletons. The sequencing input was tumor tissue. These receptors all come from a female donor with retroperitoneal liposarcoma. Both conserved end residues are part of each CDR3. The order of the fields is clone size, D gene, J gene, V gene, CDR3 DNA, CDR3 protein. D genes are given only for firm matches. Only part of the rows carry a size: once, few, many, or a class if the clone is expanded.

>many|TRBD1|TRBJ2-3|TRBV11-2
TGTGCCAGCAGCCCCCGGGACAGGGTTTCAGATACGCAGTATTTT
CASSPRDRVSDTQYF
>NA|TRBD2|TRBJ2-7|TRBV6-1
TGTGCCAGCAGTGAAGGGTCTAGCGGGAGGGCTGGCGAGCAGTACTTC
CASSEGSSGRAGEQYF
>NA|NA|TRBJ2-2|TRBV6-1
TGTGCCAGCAGGACCCCCGGGGTGGTGAGCACCGGGGAGCTGTTTTTT
CASRTPGVVSTGELFF
>many|NA|TRBJ2-1|TRBV7-2
TGTGCCAGCAGCAACTACGACGAGCAGTTCTTC
CASSNYDEQFF
>few|TRBD1|TRBJ1-2|TRBV6-1
TGTGCCAGCAGAACCAGGGGGCAAGGTTATGGCTACACCTTC
CASRTRGQGYGYTF
>NA|TRBD2|TRBJ2-7|TRBV25-1
TGTGCCAGCAGTACGACGGGACTAGCGGGAGGGCCGTTGTACGAGCAGTACTTC
CASSTTGLAGGPLYEQYF
>few|NA|TRBJ1-6|TRBV6-5
TGTGCCAGCAGTTACGGGCAGGTGGGATCACCCCTCCACTTT
CASSYGQVGSPLHF
>medium-sized|NA|TRBJ2-5|TRBV7-2
TGTGCCAGCAGCTTAGACGGGGGCCTGTACAATGAGCAGTACTTC
CASSLDGGLYNEQYF
>few|NA|TRBJ2-5|TRBV7-6
TGTGCCAGCAGCTTAGTCCCCGGGGCACACTACAATGAGCAGTACTTC
CASSLVPGAHYNEQYF
>once|TRBD2|TRBJ2-5|TRBV6-8
TGTGCCAGCAGTTACTCAGGGGGACTAGCGGGAGGGTATGAGACCCAGTACTTC
CASSYSGGLAGGYETQYF
>NA|NA|TRBJ2-3|TRBV7-2
TGTGCCAGCAGCTTGTCCTTAAGCACAGATACGCAGTATTTT
CASSLSLSTDTQYF
>NA|NA|TRBJ2-6|TRBV6-8
TGTGCCAGCGGGGGGGCAGAATACTCTGGGGCCAACGTCCTGACTTTC
CASGGAEYSGANVLTF
>NA|NA|TRBJ2-5|TRBV6-1
TGTGCCAGCAGTGAACAGGGCAGAACTTACAATGAGCAGTACTTC
CASSEQGRTYNEQYF
>few|NA|TRBJ2-4|TRBV10-2
TGCGCCAGCAGTGTCATCGCTGGGGACATTCAGTACTTC
CASSVIAGDIQYF
>few|NA|TRBJ2-3|TRBV11-1
TGTGCCAGCAGCCTTTCAAGGGAGCCTAGCACAGATACGCAGTATTTT
CASSLSREPSTDTQYF
>NA|TRBD1|TRBJ2-7|TRBV6-1
TGTGCCAGCAGTCTACAGGGGCGCGACGATGAGCAGTACTTC
CASSLQGRDDEQYF
>NA|NA|TRBJ2-1|TRBV11-2
TGTGCCAGCAGCTTAGGAATTCGAGGAGACGGTCGGGAGACCCAGTTCTTC
CASSLGIRGDGRETQFF
>once|NA|TRBJ2-1|TRBV6-1
TGTGCCAGTGACGCGGACAAGTACAATGAGCAGTTCTTC
CASDADKYNEQFF
>NA|NA|TRBJ2-1|TRBV6-8
TGTGCCAGCAGAGCACCGGGACACCCCGGCGATGAGCAGTTCTTC
CASRAPGHPGDEQFF
>few|NA|TRBJ2-5|TRBV12-3/TRBV12-4
TGTGCCAGCAGTTTATCGAGCCGCGGGGCAACCCAGTACTTC
CASSLSSRGATQYF
>NA|TRBD1|TRBJ2-5|TRBV7-6
TGTGCCAGCAGCTCACCGGGACAGAGAGTGCAGACCCAGTACTTC
CASSSPGQRVQTQYF
>NA|NA|TRBJ2-3|TRBV6-5
TGTGCCAGCAGCCTCCGACAGGGAGGGTCAGATACGCAGTATTTT
CASSLRQGGSDTQYF
>NA|TRBD1|TRBJ2-1|TRBV6-1
TGTGCCAGCAGCTCCAGAAGACAGGGGGGAGGGGATGAGCAGTTCTTC
CASSSRRQGGGDEQFF
>medium-sized|NA|TRBJ2-1|TRBV6-1
TGTGCCAGCAGTGTAGGGGAGTTCTCCTACGAGCAGTTCTTC
CASSVGEFSYEQFF
>NA|NA|TRBJ2-7|TRBV6-1
TGTGCCAGTTGGAGGGGAAGGACTAATTACGAGCAGTACTTC
CASWRGRTNYEQYF
>NA|TRBD2|TRBJ2-1|TRBV6-9
TGTGCCAGCAGTTACGGGCCTAGCGGGAGCTACGAGCAGTTCTTC
CASSYGPSGSYEQFF
>NA|NA|TRBJ1-4|TRBV6-1
TGTGCCAGCAGTGAAGCTCGGGGGGGCGTTGAAAAACTGTTTTTT
CASSEARGGVEKLFF
>few|NA|TRBJ2-7|TRBV6-1
TGTGCCAGCAGGGACGCCTTCAATGAGCAGTACTTC
CASRDAFNEQYF
>few|NA|TRBJ2-1|TRBV6-5
TGTGCCAGCAGTTACTCTAGGAGCGCCAATGAGCAGTTCTTC
CASSYSRSANEQFF
>NA|NA|TRBJ2-1|TRBV11-2
TGTGCCAGCAGCTTAAGTCGGCTATTGGTCCATGAGCAGTTCTTC
CASSLSRLLVHEQFF
>few|TRBD2|TRBJ2-1|TRBV12-3/TRBV12-4
TGTGCCAGCAGTCCCCGGGGGGACGAGCAGTTCTTC
CASSPRGDEQFF
>many|NA|TRBJ2-2|TRBV11-3
TGTGCCAGCAGCCCGTACGACAGCACTAACACCGGGGAGCTGTTTTTT
CASSPYDSTNTGELFF
>many|TRBD1|TRBJ2-5|TRBV6-1
TGTGCCAGCAGTAACGAGGGGACAGGGGGCACAGAGACCCAGTACTTC
CASSNEGTGGTETQYF
>NA|TRBD2|TRBJ2-5|TRBV7-2
TGTGCCAGCGGACGGGGACTAGCGGGAGGGGGAGAGACCCAGTACTTC
CASGRGLAGGGETQYF
>NA|TRBD2|TRBJ2-1|TRBV6-5
TGTGCCAGCAGTGTGGCTAGCGGGGGTCTTAGCTCCTACAATGAGCAGTATTTC
CASSVASGGLSSYNEQYF
>NA|NA|TRBJ1-2|TRBV6-1
TGTGCCAGCAGTCAACGGGCAGGGCTGAGCGACTATGGCTACACCTTC
CASSQRAGLSDYGYTF
>medium-sized|NA|TRBJ2-7|TRBV27
TGTGCCAGCAGTTTATCGGACATAGGACGGGGCAATGAGCAGTACTTC
CASSLSDIGRGNEQYF
>once|NA|TRBJ2-7|TRBV7-3
TGTGCCAGCAGCTCCGGGCCAGAGCAGTACTTC
CASSSGPEQYF
>NA|TRBD2|TRBJ2-1|TRBV12-3/TRBV12-4
TGTGCCAGCAGTCTAGGGACTAGCGGGTTGGCCTACAATGAGCAGTTCTTC
CASSLGTSGLAYNEQFF
>NA|NA|TRBJ1-5|TRBV6-1
TGTGCCAGCAGCCGGGACGCACAGTACAATCAGCCCCAGCATTTT
CASSRDAQYNQPQHF
>medium-sized|NA|TRBJ2-5|TRBV7-2
TGTGCCAGCAGCTTAGCTGCGGGGGCTAATGAGCAGTACTTC
CASSLAAGANEQYF
>medium-sized|TRBD2|TRBJ2-7|TRBV6-1
TGTGCCAGCAGTTTTGGGACTAGCGCCTACGAGCAGTACTTC
CASSFGTSAYEQYF
>medium-sized|NA|TRBJ2-1|TRBV6-1
TGTGCCAGCAAGGGTCGAACCTACAATGAGCAGTTCTTC
CASKGRTYNEQFF
>NA|NA|TRBJ2-5|TRBV25-1
TGTGCCAGCAGTGAATCCCCTAGAGAGACCCAGTACTTC
CASSESPRETQYF
>large|NA|TRBJ2-5|TRBV7-2
TGTGCCAGCAGCCATGCCGCGGCAGTCCAAGAGACCCAGTACTTC
CASSHAAAVQETQYF
>NA|NA|TRBJ2-1|TRBV27
TGTGCCAGCAGTTTGACGGCCAACTCCTACGAGCAGTTCTTC
CASSLTANSYEQFF
>NA|TRBD2|TRBJ2-1|TRBV27
TGTGCCAGCAGCACACTAGCGGGGTCCTACAATGAGCAGTTCTTC
CASSTLAGSYNEQFF
>once|TRBD2|TRBJ2-5|TRBV6-1
TGTGCCAGCAGGGCCGGGACTAGCGTAGAGACCCAGTACTTC
CASRAGTSVETQYF
>NA|TRBD1|TRBJ1-1|TRBV6-5
TGTGCCAGCAGTGCGGGACAGCAGAACACTGAAGCTTTCTTT
CASSAGQQNTEAFF
>NA|TRBD1|TRBJ1-1|TRBV7-2
TGTGCCTCCCATCGACAGGGGGGTACTGAAGCTTTCTTT
CASHRQGGTEAFF
>few|TRBD1|TRBJ2-7|TRBV6-2/TRBV6-3
TGTGCCAGCAGTTATGAAAGGGACAGTGGCTCCTACGAGCAGTACTTC
CASSYERDSGSYEQYF
>NA|NA|TRBJ2-7|TRBV6-1
TGTGCCGGGAGTCCACGGAGTCCACCCTACGAGCAGTACTTC
CAGSPRSPPYEQYF
>NA|TRBD2|TRBJ2-5|TRBV7-8
TGTGCCAGCAGCTTCTCCTTCAGCGGGGCCCAAGAGACCCAGTACTTC
CASSFSFSGAQETQYF
>few|TRBD1|TRBJ2-2|TRBV7-6
TGTGCCAGCAGCTTAGGACAGGGGACCGGGGAGCTGTTTTTT
CASSLGQGTGELFF
>many|TRBD2|TRBJ2-5|TRBV6-6
TGTGCCAGCAGTTACTCGGCGGGAGGGTTGGATGAGCAGTACTTC
CASSYSAGGLDEQYF
>medium-sized|TRBD2|TRBJ2-3|TRBV6-1
TGTGCCAGCGGGGAGGGACTAGCGGGCCCCGATACGCAGTATTTT
CASGEGLAGPDTQYF
>medium-sized|TRBD2|TRBJ2-1|TRBV6-1
TGTGCCAGCAAGAAGGGACTAGCGGAGAACTACGAGCAGTTCTTC
CASKKGLAENYEQFF